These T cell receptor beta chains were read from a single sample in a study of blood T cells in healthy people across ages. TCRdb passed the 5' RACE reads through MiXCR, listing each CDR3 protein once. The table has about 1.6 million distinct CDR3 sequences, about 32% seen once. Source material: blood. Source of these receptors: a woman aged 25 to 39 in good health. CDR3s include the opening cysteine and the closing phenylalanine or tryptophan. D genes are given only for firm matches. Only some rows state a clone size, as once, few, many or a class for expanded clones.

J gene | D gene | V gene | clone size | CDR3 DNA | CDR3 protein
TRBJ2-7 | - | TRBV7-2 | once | TGTGCCAGCAGTGGGGGGCAGATCTACGAGCAGTACTTC | CASSGGQIYEQYF
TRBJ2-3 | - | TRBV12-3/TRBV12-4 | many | TGTGCCAGCAGTTTGTCGGGATTGGGGACAGATACGCAGTATTTT | CASSLSGLGTDTQYF
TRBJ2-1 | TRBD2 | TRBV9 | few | TGTGCCAGCAGCGCATCCGGGACTAGCGACGAGCAGTTCTTC | CASSASGTSDEQFF
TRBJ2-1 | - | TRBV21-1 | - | TGTGCCAGCAGCAAAGAGATGCAGCGGGGGGGCTTCTGCTACAATGAGCAGTTCTTC | CASSKEMQRGGFCYNEQFF
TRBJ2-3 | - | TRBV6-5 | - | TGTGCCAGCAGTTACCAGGCGGGATGGGCAGATACGCAGTATTTT | CASSYQAGWADTQYF
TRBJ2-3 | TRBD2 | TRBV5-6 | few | TGTGCCAGCAGCTTGCTAGCGGTACCTCACACAGATACGCAGTATTTT | CASSLLAVPHTDTQYF
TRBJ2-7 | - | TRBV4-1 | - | TGCGCCAGCAGCCAAGAGATCTCCTACGAGCAGTACTTC | CASSQEISYEQYF
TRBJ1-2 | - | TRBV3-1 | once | TGTGCCAGCAGCCAAGGGGGACGGGGTCGCTATGGCTACACCTTC | CASSQGGRGRYGYTF
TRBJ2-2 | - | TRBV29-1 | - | TGCAGCGCCCAAGGGCAGGGGGGAGGGGAGCTGTTTTTT | CSAQGQGGGELFF
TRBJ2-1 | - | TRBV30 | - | TGTGCCTGGGACCTCTTTAATGAGCAGTTCTTC | CAWDLFNEQFF
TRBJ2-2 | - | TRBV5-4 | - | TGTGCCAGCAGCTGGGGAGAGTACACCGGGGAGCTGTTTTTT | CASSWGEYTGELFF
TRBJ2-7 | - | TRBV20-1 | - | TGCAGTGCCTCCCAATGGGACGAGCAGTACTTC | CSASQWDEQYF
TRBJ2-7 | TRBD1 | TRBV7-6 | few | TGTGCCAGCAGCAGTGGACAGGGTCGTGTATACGAGCAGTACTTC | CASSSGQGRVYEQYF
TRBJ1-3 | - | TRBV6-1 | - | TGTGCCAGCAGTGAAAGTTTTTGGGTCCGCTCTGGAAGCACCATATATTTT | CASSESFWVRSGSTIYF
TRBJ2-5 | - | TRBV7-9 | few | TGTGCCAGCAGCTTTGCGGTGCCTCAAGAGACCCAGTACTTC | CASSFAVPQETQYF
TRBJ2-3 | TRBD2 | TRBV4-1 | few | TGCGCCAGCAGCCCAATAAGGACTAGCAGCTCTAGCACAGATACGCAGTATTTT | CASSPIRTSSSSTDTQYF
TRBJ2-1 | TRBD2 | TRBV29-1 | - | TGCAGCGTCAATCCGGGAGGGACTAGCAGGAAAGCGGCTGAGCAGTTCTTC | CSVNPGGTSRKAAEQFF
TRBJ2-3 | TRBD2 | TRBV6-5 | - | TGTGCCAGCAGAGCTAGCGGGGGAGATACGCAGTATTTT | CASRASGGDTQYF
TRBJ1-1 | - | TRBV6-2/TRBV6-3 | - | TGTGCCAGCAGTTACCCCGGGAACACTGAAGCTTTCTTT | CASSYPGNTEAFF
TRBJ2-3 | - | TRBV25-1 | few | TGTGCCAGCAGTGAATCATTCAAGGTTTGGGGCACAGATACGCAGTATTTT | CASSESFKVWGTDTQYF
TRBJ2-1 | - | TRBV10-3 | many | TGTGCCATCAGTGAGTCGGCCAGACCCGAGCAGTTCTTC | CAISESARPEQFF
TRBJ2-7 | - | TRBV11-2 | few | TGTGCCAGCAGCCTCCAGACAGGCGGTTCCTACGAGCAGTACTTC | CASSLQTGGSYEQYF
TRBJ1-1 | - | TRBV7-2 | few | TGTGCCAGCAGTCCAATGGGGGGCTGGACTGAAGCTTTCTTT | CASSPMGGWTEAFF
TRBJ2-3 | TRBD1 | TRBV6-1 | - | TGTGCCAGCAGTGGGGGACAGGGGGCATTAACAGATACGCAGTATTTT | CASSGGQGALTDTQYF
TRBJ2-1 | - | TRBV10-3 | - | TGTACCATCAGTGACTCTGACCTAGCAACCAGCTCCTACAATGAGCAGTTCTTC | CTISDSDLATSSYNEQFF
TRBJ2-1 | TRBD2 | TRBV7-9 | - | TGTGCCAGCAGTCCGCTAGCGGGAAGAAATGAGCAGTTCTTC | CASSPLAGRNEQFF
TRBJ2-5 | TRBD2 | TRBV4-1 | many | TGCGCCAGCAGCCAAGATTCGAGCGGGGGGCTGGGAGAGACCCAGTACTTC | CASSQDSSGGLGETQYF
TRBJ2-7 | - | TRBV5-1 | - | TGCGCCAGCAGCTTGGAGGGCAGGGGGACTGGGGAGCAGTACTTC | CASSLEGRGTGEQYF
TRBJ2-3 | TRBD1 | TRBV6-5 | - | TGTGCCAGCAGTTGGGGGACAGTTGCAGATACGCAGTATTTT | CASSWGTVADTQYF